Shown below are 32 T cell receptor beta chains from a single sample sequenced in a study of blood T cell repertoires in COVID-19. Assay used: immunoSEQ multiplex PCR; TCRdb lists only in-frame clones, some missing. The table lists about 120,000 clones, about nine tenths of them singletons. Material: peripheral blood. These receptors were collected from a middle-aged man with acute or convalescent COVID-19.

The V call is TRBV19, the J call TRBJ2-7; D unresolved. V was clipped by 1 base and J by 2 bases, with 9 bases between them. CDR1 and CDR2 from the germline V gene are LNHDA and SQIVND (reference sequence). The CDR3 sequence is 14 residues long. CDR3 residues: CASSIVAHTYEQYF. The CDR3, as DNA: TGTGCCAGTAGTATAGTTGCACATACCTACGAGCAGTACTTC.

The chain employs TRBV19 and TRBJ1-2; 8 positions match TRBD1. From germline, CDR1 is LNHDA and CDR2 SQIVND (reference sequence). This CDR3 comprises 14 residues. V was pared by 7 bases and J by 7 bases, with 11 bases of the junction left unmatched. The CDR3 loop is CASTRTGQDGGYTF. The CDR3 DNA reads as TGTGCCAGTACCCGGACAGGGCAGGATGGTGGCTACACCTTC.

This chain's CDR3 is CASSLEQGYHTGELFF. The CDR3 bases are TGTGCCAGCAGCTTGGAGCAGGGATATCACACCGGGGAGCTGTTTTTT. The chain joins TRBV5-5 to TRBJ2-2, with D maybe TRBD1 (5 bases). CDR1 is SGHKS, CDR2 YYEKEE, per germline (reference sequence). V was cut by 0 bases and J by 3 bases, with 12 bases left in between. The CDR3 length is 16 residues. Supplemented by reference TRBV5-5 and TRBJ2-2, the full variable domain reads DAGVTQSPTHLIKTRGQQVTLRCSPISGHKSVSWYQQVLGQGPQFIFQYYEKEERGRGNFPDRFSARQFPNYSSELNVNALLLGDSALYLCASSLEQGYHTGELFFGEGSRLTVL.

CDR3 nucleotides: TGTGCCAGTAGTGAATATGGGGGGAGCTCCTATAATTCACCCCTCCACTTT. This gives the protein CASSEYGGSSYNSPLHF. This chain connects TRBV19 to TRBJ1-6; D is possibly TRBD1 (5 bases). The CDR3 is 17 residues long. Germline CDR1 reads LNHDA; CDR2 reads SQIVND (reference sequence). V lost 5 bases and J 0 bases, leaving 14 bases between the germline ends.

The gene calls are TRBV9 and TRBJ2-2; TRBD1 matches 7 bases. Looked up from germline, CDR1 is SGDLS and CDR2 is YYNGEE. The ends lost 4 bases at V and 1 base at J; junction bases unmatched: 4. The length of the CDR3 is 15 residues. Here the CDR3 reads CASSPRQGNTGELFF. In DNA form, the CDR3 reads TGTGCCAGCAGCCCCAGACAGGGGAACACCGGGGAGCTGTTTTTT.

This chain joins TRBV20-1 and TRBJ2-1; D gene ambiguous. This CDR3 is 13 amino acids long. Per the germline V gene, CDR1 is DFQATT and CDR2 is SNEGSKA (reference sequence). Between the trimmed V and J ends, which lost 3 bases and 9 bases, there was a span of 15 bases. The CDR3 here is CSASLRGGSEQFF. Here the CDR3 DNA reads TGCAGTGCTAGTTTGAGAGGTGGAAGTGAGCAGTTCTTC.

The gene calls are TRBV10-2 and TRBJ2-2, with 9 nucleotides matching TRBD2. Trimming cost V 8 bases and J 0 bases; bases outside gene matches: 10. The CDR3 consists of 17 residues. Germline V gives CDR1 WSHSY, CDR2 SAAADI. The DNA of the CDR3 is TGCGCCAGCGCGGGAGGGCGGGGCCTCACGAACACCGGGGAGCTGTTTTTT. It yields the protein CASAGGRGLTNTGELFF.

The chain uses TRBV29-1 and TRBJ2-1; TRBD2 aligns across 9 bases. Losses at the gene ends were 7 bases for V and 9 bases for J; bases not matched to a gene: 10. The CDR3 is 13 residues long. Germline assignment: CDR1 SQVTM and CDR2 ANQGSEA. CDR3 sequence: CSGSAGGPGEQFF. The CDR3 nucleotides are TGCAGCGGGTCTGCGGGAGGGCCGGGTGAGCAGTTCTTC.

The V and J genes are TRBV28 and TRBJ1-2; tentative D call: TRBD1 (5 bases). Per germline, CDR1 MDHEN and CDR2 SYDVKM. Trimming pared 7 bases from V and 8 bases from J, leaving 14 bases between. CDR3 length equals 12 residues. The CDR3 nucleotides are TGTGCCAGCATGGGGGGGGTTGGCGGCTACACCTTC. This sequence encodes CASMGGVGGYTF.

The chain has TRBV10-2 and TRBJ1-1, with a tentative D call TRBD1 (6 bases). Per the germline V gene, CDR1 is WSHSY and CDR2 is SAAADI. CDR3 length: 15 residues. Trimming took off 0 bases at V and 0 bases at J, with 8 bases between the two ends. CDR3: CASSESDRLNTEAFF. The CDR3 nucleotides are TGCGCCAGCAGTGAGTCAGACAGGTTGAACACTGAAGCTTTCTTT.

The chain uses TRBV5-6 and TRBJ2-1, with 9 bases aligning to TRBD1. CDR3 length: 17 residues. CDR1 and CDR2 from the germline V gene are SGHDT and YYEEEE. Trimming at V came to 2 bases and at J to 9 bases, leaving 15 bases not matched to a gene. The CDR3 here is CASSLIAGTGNFGEQFF. DNA for the CDR3: TGTGCCAGCAGCTTAATAGCCGGGACAGGGAATTTTGGTGAGCAGTTCTTC.

This clone was seen a few times. V usage is TRBV7-2 and J usage is TRBJ2-1; tentatively, D is TRBD2 (7 bases). The CDR3 totals 15 residues. The germline gives CDR1 SGHTA, CDR2 FQGNSA. V was shortened by 5 bases and J by 6 bases, with 17 bases between the two germline ends. Here the CDR3 DNA reads TGTGCCAGCAGCCTCTCCGGGGGGCAGTTCAATGAGCAGTTCTTC. Protein product: CASSLSGGQFNEQFF.

The chain combines TRBV27 with TRBJ2-7; 8 bases match TRBD1. Trimming cost V 3 bases and J 1 base; bases outside gene matches: 5. CDR1 is MNHEY and CDR2 is SMNVEV in the germline V gene (reference sequence). This CDR3 region has 15 residues. This CDR3 is CASSLGRGPSYEQYF. Written as DNA, the CDR3 is TGTGCCAGCAGTTTGGGCAGGGGGCCTTCCTACGAGCAGTACTTC.

The chain uses TRBV6-2 or TRBV6-3 and TRBJ1-2; unclear D gene. V was pared by 3 bases and J by 3 bases, with 17 bases between. The length of the CDR3 is 16 residues. Germline lookup yields CDR1 MNHEY and CDR2 SVGEGT. The CDR3, as DNA: TGTGCCAGCAGTTATTCCGCGGTGATCTCGGACTATGGCTACACCTTC. Translation gives CASSYSAVISDYGYTF.

The chain recombines TRBV7-9 with TRBJ2-7; D ambiguous. The V end was cut by 5 bases, the J end by 3 bases, with 11 bases between. Germline CDR1 and CDR2: SEHNR and FQNEAQ (reference sequence). The CDR3 is 13 amino acids. The chain's CDR3 is CASSPPESYEQYF. The CDR3 DNA sequence: TGTGCCAGCAGCCCCCCGGAGAGCTACGAGCAGTACTTC.

The V and J genes are TRBV19 and TRBJ1-5, with 8 positions matching TRBD1. CDR1 and CDR2 from the germline V gene are LNHDA and SQIVND (reference sequence). V gave up 6 bases and J gave up 4 bases; unmatched junction bases: 2. CDR3 length equals 13 residues. The CDR3: CASRGTGNQPQHF. The CDR3 coding sequence is TGTGCCAGTAGAGGGACAGGTAATCAGCCCCAGCATTTT.

The chain carries TRBV6-5 and TRBJ1-1; no firm D call. Deletions cut 2 bases from V and 5 bases from J, with 9 bases between. From germline, CDR1 is MNHEY and CDR2 SVGAGI. The CDR3 sequence is 13 residues long. The DNA of the CDR3 is TGTGCCAGCAGTTACCGGTGGGAGACTGAAGCTTTCTTT. Its protein is CASSYRWETEAFF.

A remark on this clone: The junction shows a germline mismatch at one end, possibly a read error. The chain combines TRBV3-1 (or the pseudogene TRBV3-2) with TRBJ1-1; no definite D call. Germline loops: CDR1 LGHDT, CDR2 YNNKEL (reference sequence). This CDR3 comprises 11 residues. The CDR3 bases are TGTGCCAGCAGCCAAGAGTGGGAGGAGGTCTTT. This sequence encodes CASSQEWEEVF.

This chain links TRBV4-2 with TRBJ1-2; 9 bases agree with TRBD1. After removal of 0 bases from V and 4 bases from J, the junction contained 3 bases not matched to a gene. Germline assignment: CDR1 LGHNA and CDR2 YNFKEQ. The CDR3 is 15 amino acids. CDR3 residues: CASSQEAGQGYGYTF. CDR3 in DNA: TGTGCCAGCAGCCAAGAGGCGGGACAGGGCTATGGCTACACCTTC.

This clone showed up just once. V is TRBV6-2 or TRBV6-3 and J is TRBJ2-7, with unresolved D. The CDR3 totals 13 residues. In germline, CDR1 is MNHEY, CDR2 SVGEGT. Trimming shortened V by 4 bases and J by 2 bases, and 9 bases separated the two germline ends. The CDR3 DNA follows: TGTGCCAGCAGTTTACAGATTACCTACGAGCAGTACTTC. Amino acid sequence: CASSLQITYEQYF.

This chain connects TRBV19 to TRBJ2-7; 10 nucleotides line up with TRBD1. J was trimmed by 6 bases and V by 4 bases; bases with no gene match: 12. The CDR3 loop spans 16 amino acids. CDR1 LNHDA and CDR2 SQIVND come from the germline V gene (reference sequence). CDR3 sequence: CASSRKTGTGDSEQYF. The CDR3, as DNA: TGTGCCAGTAGTAGAAAGACCGGGACAGGGGATAGCGAGCAGTACTTC.

The chain recombines TRBV12-3 or TRBV12-4 with TRBJ1-1, with D tentatively TRBD1 (5 bases). The CDR3 spans 13 residues. V lost 7 bases and J 6 bases, leaving 15 bases between the germline ends. The CDR3 loop is CASTLTQGAEAFF. The CDR3 region has the DNA TGTGCCAGCACCCTCACTCAGGGCGCTGAAGCTTTCTTT.

The rearrangement uses TRBV27 and TRBJ1-5, with D perhaps TRBD1 (6 bases). The germline V gene encodes CDR1 MNHEY and CDR2 SMNVEV (reference sequence). Trimming took off 2 bases at V and 4 bases at J, with 12 bases between the two ends. The CDR3 runs to 15 residues. For the CDR3, the DNA is TGTGCCAGCAGTTTAATGAGTGACAGGAATCAGCCCCAGCATTTT. It yields the protein CASSLMSDRNQPQHF.

V gene TRBV6-2 or TRBV6-3 combines with J gene TRBJ1-2; a possible D gene is TRBD1 (5 bases). V gave up 5 bases and J gave up 2 bases, with 12 bases separating them. Germline V CDR1 and CDR2: MNHEY, SVGEGT. CDR3 size: 14 residues. In DNA, the CDR3 is TGTGCCAGCAGTGACAGTGAGAAGAACTATGGCTACACCTTC. Its translation: CASSDSEKNYGYTF.

The chain combines TRBV5-1 with TRBJ2-1; no reliable D call. CDR1 and CDR2 from the germline V gene are SGHRS and YFSETQ. V shed 1 base and J shed 10 bases, with 9 bases lying between them. The CDR3 totals 12 residues. As DNA, the CDR3 is TGCGCCAGCAGCTTGACCGGTCGGGAGCAGTTCTTC. Protein: CASSLTGREQFF.

Here the CDR3 reads CASRTGGRRGYTF. The CDR3 coding sequence is TGTGCCAGCAGGACAGGGGGGCGGCGCGGCTACACCTTC. The genes are TRBV5-4 and TRBJ1-2; 9 bases line up with TRBD1. Germline-derived CDR1 and CDR2 are SGHNT and YYREEE (reference sequence). The V gene end was trimmed by 5 bases and the J gene end by 8 bases; junction bases not matched to a gene: 7. The CDR3 covers 13 residues. The full variable domain, with the rest looked up from reference TRBV5-4 and TRBJ1-2, is ETGVTQSPTHLIKTRGQQVTLRCSSQSGHNTVSWYQQALGQGPQFIFQYYREEENGRGNFPPRFSGLQFPNYSSELNVNALELDDSALYLCASRTGGRRGYTFGSGTRLTVV.

J is TRBJ1-2 and V is TRBV27; D gene unclear. The CDR3 consists of 14 residues. V lost 8 bases and J lost 4, with 17 bases in between. From germline, CDR1 is MNHEY and CDR2 SMNVEV (reference sequence). CDR3 region: CASGKEGSRYGYTF. The CDR3 bases are TGTGCCAGCGGGAAAGAGGGAAGCCGCTATGGCTACACCTTC.

This chain uses TRBV14 with TRBJ2-1; 9 bases line up with TRBD2. Losses at the gene ends were 4 bases for V and 8 bases for J; bases not matched to a gene: 9. The CDR3 is made up of 15 amino acids. Germline V gives CDR1 SGHDN, CDR2 FVKESK. DNA for the CDR3: TGTGCCAGCAGCCGGGCGGGAGGGCCTTTGTATGAGCAGTTCTTC. This gives the protein CASSRAGGPLYEQFF.

The CDR3 nucleotides are TGTGCCTGGAGTACGGGACAGAAACCTTCACCCCTCCACTTT. This sequence encodes CAWSTGQKPSPLHF. The rearrangement joins TRBV30 to TRBJ1-6; 7 positions match TRBD1. V dropped 2 bases and J dropped 9; count of bases not matched to a gene: 7. The germline V gene encodes CDR1 GTSNPN and CDR2 SVGIG (reference sequence). The CDR3 consists of 14 residues.

The V gene is TRBV5-1, the J gene TRBJ2-5; 11 positions match TRBD2. Trimming cost V 1 base and J 5 bases; bases outside gene matches: 10. Looked up from germline, CDR1 is SGHRS and CDR2 is YFSETQ. There are 17 residues in the CDR3. Here the CDR3 reads CASSLRTTSGSTETQYF. The CDR3 nucleotides read TGCGCCAGCAGCTTGAGGACCACTAGCGGGAGTACCGAGACCCAGTACTTC.

V gene TRBV24-1 combines with J gene TRBJ1-2; a possible D gene is TRBD1 (5 bases). The germline gives CDR1 KGHDR, CDR2 SFDVKD. The CDR3 consists of 12 residues. Trimming cost V 9 bases and J 7 bases, with 14 bases left between them. CDR3 nucleotide sequence: TGTGCCACCTCTGCTCCGGGGGGTGGCTACACCTTC. This gives the protein CATSAPGGGYTF.

This clone was seen just once. The CDR3 region is CASSQTPGQGGETQYF. Written as DNA, the CDR3 is TGTGCCAGCAGCCAAACCCCGGGACAGGGGGGAGAGACCCAGTACTTC. V and J are TRBV4-2 and TRBJ2-5, with 11 bases matching TRBD1. This CDR3 spans 16 amino acids. Germline V gene sequence: CDR1 LGHNA, CDR2 YNFKEQ. V gave up 2 bases and J gave up 4 bases; unmatched junction bases: 6.